Below, 14 T cell receptor beta chains from the same sample are listed, as sequenced in a study of blood T cell repertoires in COVID-19. Assay used: immunoSEQ multiplex PCR; TCRdb lists only in-frame clones, some missing. The sample consists of hundreds of thousands of clones, under 90% of them appearing once. The sample taken for sequencing was PBMCs or T cells enriched from blood (not recorded which). These receptors originate from a young man who had recovered from COVID-19.

J is TRBJ1-5 and V is TRBV30; D may be TRBD1 (6 bases). V was cut by 4 bases and J by 6 bases, with 16 bases left in between. The CDR3 consists of 14 residues. Germline V gene data show CDR1 as GTSNPN and CDR2 as SVGIG (reference sequence). The DNA for the CDR3 is TGTGCCTGGACCGCGACAGGCGCAGGTCAGCCCCAGCATTTT. This gives the protein CAWTATGAGQPQHF.

The genes are TRBV18 and TRBJ1-1; 8 positions agree with TRBD1. With 1 base clipped from V and 6 bases from J, the junction kept 7 bases outside the gene matches. The CDR3 is 15 amino acids. Germline V gene sequence: CDR1 KGHSH, CDR2 LQKENI. The CDR3 sequence: CASSPQGQVGPEAFF. DNA of the CDR3: TGTGCCAGCTCACCACAGGGACAGGTGGGACCTGAAGCTTTCTTT.

The CDR3: CSVERGAYERQYF. Here the CDR3 DNA reads TGCAGCGTCGAACGGGGGGCATACGAGCGGCAGTACTTC. The chain couples TRBV29-1 to TRBJ2-7; perhaps TRBD2 as D (7 bases). Germline V CDR1 and CDR2: SQVTM, ANQGSEA. There are 13 residues in the CDR3. Trimming left V 6 bases short and J 9 bases short, with 21 bases between.

CDR3 bases: TGCAGCGTTTTAAACGGGGTTGGCTACACCTTC. It is translated as CSVLNGVGYTF. V usage is TRBV29-1 and J usage is TRBJ1-2, with no clear D. In germline, CDR1 is SQVTM, CDR2 ANQGSEA. There are 11 residues in the CDR3. V lost 5 bases and J lost 7, with 11 bases in between.

This clone was counted only a few times. The chain carries TRBV19 and TRBJ1-1; 8 bases are shared with TRBD1. The germline gives CDR1 LNHDA, CDR2 SQIVND (reference sequence). After removal of 4 bases from V and 3 bases from J, the junction contained 7 bases not matched to a gene. This CDR3 region has 15 residues. The CDR3 sequence: CASSRGTGRDTEAFF. As DNA, the CDR3 is TGTGCCAGTAGTAGGGGGACAGGAAGGGACACTGAAGCTTTCTTT.

The chain uses TRBV28 and TRBJ1-1; no definite D call. The CDR3 spans 13 residues. From germline, CDR1 is MDHEN and CDR2 SYDVKM. Trimming shortened V by 1 base and J by 4 bases, and 7 bases separated the two germline ends. For the CDR3, the DNA is TGTGCCAGCAGTTTATCTATGGTCACTGAAGCTTTCTTT. It encodes CASSLSMVTEAFF.

This chain connects TRBV29-1 to TRBJ2-5; 7 bases agree with TRBD2. CDR3 length equals 13 residues. Germline CDR1 reads SQVTM; CDR2 reads ANQGSEA. The V gene end was trimmed by 3 bases and the J gene end by 3 bases; junction bases not matched to a gene: 4. The CDR3 DNA reads as TGCAGCGTTGATTACGGGGGGAAAGAGACCCAGTACTTC. Residues: CSVDYGGKETQYF.

There are a few counts of this clone. The V and J genes are TRBV11-2 and TRBJ2-7; a possible D gene is TRBD2 (5 bases). V was pared by 0 bases and J by 1 base, with 10 bases between. CDR3 length: 15 residues. Germline loops: CDR1 SGHAT, CDR2 FQNNGV. The CDR3, as DNA: TGTGCCAGCAGCTTAGATCGTCGGGGTTCCTACGAGCAGTACTTC. Translation gives CASSLDRRGSYEQYF.

The genes are TRBV5-6 and TRBJ2-7, with 7 bases identical to TRBD2. The length of the CDR3 is 14 residues. V lost 6 bases, J lost 6 bases, and 12 bases stayed unmatched. Germline-derived CDR1 and CDR2 are SGHDT and YYEEEE. CDR3 loop: CASTPGLEKGEQYF. In DNA form, the CDR3 reads TGTGCCAGCACCCCCGGACTAGAGAAGGGCGAGCAGTACTTC.

The rearrangement joins TRBV12-3 or TRBV12-4 to TRBJ2-1; no reliable D call. The CDR3 has 13 amino acids. Between the trimmed V and J ends, which lost 3 bases and 5 bases, there was a span of 8 bases. DNA of the CDR3: TGTGCCAGCAGTTTGGCTGGAGACAATGAGCAGTTCTTC. Translation: CASSLAGDNEQFF.

The chain joins TRBV5-4 to TRBJ2-2; a possible D gene is TRBD1 (5 bases). The CDR3 runs 16 residues. Trimming took 6 bases from V and 4 from J, leaving 19 bases between them. Germline-derived CDR1 and CDR2 are SGHNT and YYREEE (reference sequence). CDR3 region: CASTVRTLGSTGELFF. Here the CDR3 DNA reads TGTGCCAGCACCGTGAGGACATTGGGTAGCACCGGGGAGCTGTTTTTT.

The V gene is TRBV30, the J gene TRBJ1-1, with a possible D match to TRBD1 (5 bases). Trimming cost V 4 bases and J 2 bases, with 11 bases left between them. Germline CDR1 is GTSNPN and CDR2 is SVGIG (reference sequence). The CDR3 extends over 13 amino acids. CDR3 residues: CAWKPGPNTEAFF. For the CDR3, the DNA is TGTGCCTGGAAGCCAGGGCCCAACACTGAAGCTTTCTTT.

The rearrangement joins TRBV9 to TRBJ2-7; no clear D. Trimming removed 0 bases at V and 9 bases at J, with 19 bases between. CDR3 length: 15 amino acids. The germline CDR1 and CDR2 sequences are SGDLS and YYNGEE. DNA of the CDR3: TGTGCCAGCAGCGTAGACAGTACCGCCCTCGTTGGGCAGTACTTC. It translates to CASSVDSTALVGQYF. Together with reference TRBV9 and TRBJ2-7, the CDR3 gives the full variable domain: DSGVTQTPKHLITATGQRVTLRCSPRSGDLSVYWYQQSLDQGLQFLIQYYNGEERAKGNILERFSAQQFPDLHSELNLSSLELGDSALYFCASSVDSTALVGQYFGPGTRLTVT.

V usage is TRBV7-8 and J usage is TRBJ2-7; 12 positions agree with TRBD2. V dropped 3 bases and J dropped 9; count of bases not matched to a gene: 9. Germline CDR1 is SGHVS and CDR2 is FQNEAQ. The CDR3 extends over 15 amino acids. Here the CDR3 DNA reads TGTGCCAGCAGCTTGGAGACTAGCGGGAGAAGGTGGCAGTACTTC. Translating gives CASSLETSGRRWQYF.